This T cell receptor (beta chain) was documented in a study of CD8 T cells in ankylosing spondylitis. The study, taken as a whole, reports: Disease-linked clones bore a CD8+ phenotype and were relatively rare in peripheral blood. From matched ankylosing spondylitis synovial fluid, disease-linked clones were reportedly recovered at significantly enriched levels. Within ankylosing spondylitis blood, a TCR beta motif made up of under 10 highly homologous variants appeared to be characteristic.

This clonotype has a handful of counts. The antigen is not known. Quantitative 5'-RACE with molecular barcodes was used to make the TCR beta libraries. TCRdb redid the calling of the 5' RACE reads with MiXCR, one entry per CDR3 protein. This table holds 300,000 to 400,000 distinct CDR3 sequences, under 15% found once. Germline V CDR1 and CDR2: KGHDR, SFDVKD. Trimming cost V 6 bases and J 5 bases, with 7 bases left between them. The CDR3 covers 12 residues. The sequence derives from a male donor with ankylosing spondylitis or in good health (not recorded which). Sequenced material: blood, either unsorted or a sorted T cell fraction (not recorded which). The chain has TRBV24-1 and TRBJ2-1; D uncertain. CDR3: CATSKGDNEQFF. In DNA, the CDR3 is TGTGCCACCAGTAAGGGTGACAATGAGCAGTTCTTC.